These 19 T cell receptor beta chains originate from one sample sequenced in a study of spatial heterogeneity in lung cancer. In TCRdb, the 5' RACE reads were re-called with MiXCR into one record per CDR3 protein. Of approximately 13,000 distinct CDR3 sequences listed, approximately 4.6% are singletons. The time point is: sample taken at primary tumor resection. Their antigens remain unidentified. Study findings and constraints: Intratumoral expanded alpha and beta TCR counts were found to track tumor mutation counts.

Sequencing was performed on lung tumor tissue, taken at surgery. These receptors were collected from a male donor with early-stage non-small cell lung cancer.

Notes on this clonotype: The library was built for alpha chains, so this beta chain is an off-target read and its size means little. V gene TRBV3-1 combines with J gene TRBJ2-3; D may be TRBD1 or TRBD2 (5 bases each). V was pared by 4 bases and J by 10 bases, with 15 bases between. The germline CDR1 and CDR2 sequences are LGHDT and YNNKEL (reference sequence). The CDR3 totals 13 residues. The CDR3 loop reads CASSPTGPRPQYF. CDR3 coding DNA: TGTGCCAGCAGCCCAACGGGGCCGAGGCCGCAGTATTTT.

This clonotype occurred many times. This beta chain came through as a stray read in a library set up for alpha chains, and its size says little. J is TRBJ1-6 and V is TRBV7-6; a weak D match, TRBD1 (6 bases). This CDR3 comprises 15 residues. Germline-derived CDR1 and CDR2 are SGHVS and FNYEAQ. With 5 bases removed from V and 3 bases from J, the gap between germline ends came to 11 bases. In DNA form, the CDR3 reads TGTGCCAGCAGCGCCAGGGACAACTATAATTCACCCCTCCACTTT. Translating it yields CASSARDNYNSPLHF.

Concerning this clonotype itself: For a library built for alpha chains, this beta chain is a stray read; little rests on its size. The J gene is TRBJ2-1, the V gene TRBV10-3; 13 positions agree with TRBD2. CDR1 ENHRY and CDR2 SYGVKD come from the germline V gene. J was trimmed by 1 base and V by 4 bases; bases with no gene match: 4. CDR3 length equals 17 residues. The CDR3 spells CAISARLAGGSYNEQFF. In DNA form, the CDR3 reads TGTGCCATCAGTGCGAGACTAGCGGGGGGTTCCTACAATGAGCAGTTCTTC.

This clonotype was seen many times. Found in a library prepared for alpha chains, this beta chain is an off-target read, and its abundance has little meaning. The chain has TRBV20-1 and TRBJ2-5; 8 bases align to TRBD2. CDR1 is DFQATT and CDR2 is SNEGSKA in the germline V gene (reference sequence). The CDR3 is 16 residues long. The junction had 10 bases not matched to a gene; V was cut back by 0 bases and J by 4 bases. CDR3 bases: TGCAGTGCTAGAGAAGACCACGGGGGGGATCGAGAGACCCAGTACTTC. Encoded protein: CSAREDHGGDRETQYF.

About this clonotype itself: The size of this beta chain means little, since it is a stray read in a library made for alpha chains. The J gene is TRBJ2-1, the V gene TRBV29-1, with 8 bases identical to TRBD1. The germline V gene has CDR1 SQVTM and CDR2 ANQGSEA. The junction had 4 bases not matched to a gene; V was cut back by 4 bases and J by 8 bases. The length of the CDR3 is 12 residues. This CDR3 reads CSVGNRGDEQFF. CDR3 nucleotide sequence: TGCAGCGTTGGTAACAGGGGGGATGAGCAGTTCTTC.

This clonotype was recorded at least ten times. Being off target in a library aimed at alpha chains, this beta chain has a size of little meaning. The CDR3 loop is CAIHGRTGRGDTQYF. CDR3 nucleotides: TGTGCCATCCATGGAAGAACGGGGCGAGGGGATACGCAGTATTTT. This rearrangement joins TRBV28 to TRBJ2-3, with D perhaps matching TRBD1 or TRBD2 (5 bases each). The CDR3 contains 15 residues. The V end lost 10 bases, the J end lost 6 bases, and 23 bases lay between the germline ends. The germline V gene encodes CDR1 MDHEN and CDR2 SYDVKM.

This clonotype rates as medium-sized. This beta chain turned up in a library designed for alpha chains; as an off-target read, its abundance says little. The chain employs TRBV29-1 and TRBJ1-1, with D tentatively TRBD1 (6 bases). The germline V and J ends were trimmed by 7 bases and 5 bases, with 17 bases remaining between them. The germline V gene encodes CDR1 SQVTM and CDR2 ANQGSEA. This CDR3 is 13 amino acids long. In nucleotides, the CDR3 is TGCAGCGCCGAACGGGGGCGAGGGACTGAAGCTTTCTTT. Protein sequence: CSAERGRGTEAFF.

This clonotype has ten or more counts. This beta chain is a stray read from a library made for alpha chains; its abundance is not meaningful. J is TRBJ2-2 and V is TRBV6-6; no clear D gene. The V and J ends lost 7 bases and 8 bases respectively, with 14 bases between them. The CDR3 loop spans 13 amino acids. Germline CDR1 reads MNHNY; CDR2 reads SVGAGI (reference sequence). The CDR3 DNA reads TGTGCCAGCATGGGTAGGGCAAGGGGGGAGCTGTTTTTT. It is translated as CASMGRARGELFF.

The sample holds many counts of this clonotype. This beta chain is an unintended read in a library built for alpha chains; its size means little. The gene calls are TRBV6-5 and TRBJ2-2; 7 bases align to TRBD1. In germline, CDR1 is MNHEY, CDR2 SVGAGI. CDR3 size: 15 residues. V gave up 2 bases and J gave up 5 bases; unmatched junction bases: 5. The DNA for the CDR3 is TGTGCCAGCAGTTACGCCTACAGGGGAACCGGGGAGCTGTTTTTT. Encoded protein: CASSYAYRGTGELFF.

Ten or more counts support this clonotype. This beta chain represents an off-target read in a library built for alpha chains; its size is of limited meaning. The chain couples TRBV2 to TRBJ2-7; a possible D gene is TRBD1 (5 bases). The CDR3 is made up of 13 amino acids. Germline CDR1 is SNHLY and CDR2 is FYNNEI. The V end lost 6 bases, the J end lost 3 bases, and 12 bases lay between the germline ends. This chain's CDR3 is CASSARQNYEQYF. The CDR3 DNA reads TGTGCCAGCAGCGCTCGACAGAACTACGAGCAGTACTTC.

This clonotype was recorded many times. This beta chain slipped into a library made for alpha chains as a stray read, so its size is not meaningful. The chain carries TRBV7-2 and TRBJ2-1; 16 bases map to TRBD2. Germline loops: CDR1 SGHTA, CDR2 FQGNSA. The CDR3 is 15 amino acids. V was pared by 7 bases and J by 9 bases, with 6 bases of the junction left unmatched. The CDR3 is CASTQGLAGGREQFF. The DNA for the CDR3 is TGTGCCAGCACCCAGGGACTAGCGGGGGGGCGTGAGCAGTTCTTC.

The sample holds many counts of this clonotype. This beta chain appears as a stray read in a library generated for alpha chains; its size is not informative. The chain recombines TRBV29-1 with TRBJ1-1; 7 nucleotides line up with TRBD1. The V segment lost 5 bases and the J segment 3 bases; nucleotides outside the gene matches: 9. CDR3 length equals 14 residues. Germline CDR1 reads SQVTM; CDR2 reads ANQGSEA. CDR3 amino acids: CSVKTGWEDTEAFF. The CDR3 nucleotides read TGCAGCGTTAAGACAGGGTGGGAGGACACTGAAGCTTTCTTT. Full variable domain (outside the CDR3, taken from reference TRBV29-1 and TRBJ1-1): SAVISQKPSRDICQRGTSLTIQCQVDSQVTMMFWYRQQPGQSLTLIATANQGSEATYESGFVIDKFPISRPNLTFSTLTVSNMSPEDSSIYLCSVKTGWEDTEAFFGQGTRLTVV.

In this sample, this clonotype turned up many times. With the library built for alpha chains, this beta chain is off target and its frequency is not meaningful. The V call is TRBV15, the J call TRBJ1-1; D not certain. There are 15 residues in the CDR3. Germline assignment: CDR1 LNHNV and CDR2 YYDKDF (reference sequence). V was clipped by 0 bases and J by 1 base, with 9 bases between them. The CDR3 DNA sequence: TGTGCCACCAGCAGAGATGCCTTTTCGAACACTGAAGCTTTCTTT. It specifies CATSRDAFSNTEAFF.

This clonotype was found many times. This beta chain is off target for a library built for alpha chains, so its abundance means little. This chain joins TRBV11-3 and TRBJ2-1; D gene ambiguous. The V gene's germline CDR1 is SGHNT and CDR2 YENEEA. The CDR3 is made up of 12 amino acids. Deletions cut 0 bases from V and 8 bases from J, with 5 bases between. DNA for the CDR3: TGTGCCAGCAGCTTAGATGCGGATGAGCAGTTCTTC. Translated: CASSLDADEQFF.

This clonotype showed up many times. Because this beta chain is a stray read in a library intended to capture alpha chains, its abundance should not be given much weight. V gene TRBV4-3 combines with J gene TRBJ2-7; 15 bases align to TRBD2. Unmatched junction bases numbered 14, after V lost 4 bases and J lost 4 bases. Germline-derived CDR1 and CDR2 are LGHNA and YSLEER. CDR3 length: 19 residues. CDR3 DNA: TGCGCCAGCAGCCCTTTTCGGACTAGCGGGGGGGCTGGGGAGTACGAGCAGTACTTC. Residues: CASSPFRTSGGAGEYEQYF.

This clonotype has ten or more counts. The library was built for alpha chains, so this beta chain is an off-target read and its size means little. This chain joins TRBV11-3 and TRBJ1-5; D gene unclear. With 2 bases removed from V and 0 bases from J, the gap between germline ends came to 11 bases. This CDR3 region has 16 residues. The germline V gene has CDR1 SGHNT and CDR2 YENEEA. CDR3 sequence reads: CASSLCLIASNQPQHF. Here the CDR3 DNA reads TGTGCCAGCAGCTTATGCCTGATCGCTAGCAATCAGCCCCAGCATTTT.

This clonotype was seen repeatedly, ten times or more. Because this beta chain is a stray read in a library intended to capture alpha chains, its abundance should not be given much weight. The CDR3 spells CASSESGQDYEQYF. CDR3 sequence (DNA): TGTGCCAGCAGTGAATCAGGACAGGACTACGAGCAGTACTTC. This chain uses TRBV25-1 with TRBJ2-7; 7 bases are shared with TRBD1. This CDR3 contains 14 residues. J gave up 3 bases and V 1 base, and 3 bases lay outside the gene matches. CDR1 is MGHDK, CDR2 SYGVNS, per germline.

The sample holds many counts of this clonotype. This beta chain is a stray read from a library made for alpha chains; its abundance is not meaningful. The chain recombines TRBV27 with TRBJ1-1; 8 bases map to TRBD1. Germline loops: CDR1 MNHEY, CDR2 SMNVEV (reference sequence). The ends lost 4 bases at V and 4 bases at J; junction bases unmatched: 8. The CDR3 length is 15 residues. This CDR3 is CASSSSWTGRTEAFF. In nucleotides, the CDR3 is TGTGCCAGCAGTTCCTCCTGGACAGGGCGCACTGAAGCTTTCTTT.

This clonotype was detected ten times or more. Since the library was made to target alpha chains, this beta chain is a stray read and its abundance is not meaningful. This chain joins TRBV2 and TRBJ2-1; no clear D. The CDR3 is 14 amino acids. Trimming stripped 4 bases from V and 0 bases from J, with 7 bases between. The germline CDR1 and CDR2 sequences are SNHLY and FYNNEI. In DNA, the CDR3 is TGTGCCAGCAGTGCGGAGAGCTCCTACAATGAGCAGTTCTTC. Its translation: CASSAESSYNEQFF.